These 32 T cell receptor beta chains were all obtained from the same sample, sequenced in a study of identical twins. TCRdb re-called the 5' RACE reads through MiXCR, storing one row per CDR3 protein. Found here are 450,000 or so distinct CDR3 sequences, approximately 17% of them singletons; the top ten hold 12%. Specimen: naive T cells sorted from blood. These receptors were collected from a man between 50 and 59 years old in good health.

This chain links TRBV14 with TRBJ2-5; D is undetermined. CDR1 SGHDN and CDR2 FVKESK come from the germline V gene. The CDR3 extends over 18 amino acids. V was shortened by 1 base and J by 1 base, with 19 bases between the two germline ends. The chain's CDR3 is CASSQGKWGLALQETQYF. Written as DNA, the CDR3 is TGTGCCAGCAGCCAAGGGAAGTGGGGATTAGCCCTCCAAGAGACCCAGTACTTC.

This clonotype came up a few times. J is TRBJ2-2 and V is TRBV11-1, with D maybe TRBD2 (5 bases). Germline V lookup: CDR1 SGHAT, CDR2 FQDESV (reference sequence). With 3 bases removed from V and 2 bases from J, the gap between germline ends came to 7 bases. The CDR3 is made up of 14 amino acids. The CDR3 sequence: CASSFGINTGELFF. The CDR3 DNA follows: TGTGCCAGCAGCTTCGGGATTAACACCGGGGAGCTGTTTTTT.

The table lists this clonotype with a few counts. The chain links TRBV20-1 to TRBJ2-7; TRBD1 matches 9 bases. The junction had 3 bases not matched to a gene; V was cut back by 0 bases and J by 0 bases. CDR1 and CDR2 (germline): DFQATT, SNEGSKA (reference sequence). The CDR3 runs to 15 residues. The CDR3 loop is CSARDPDRGSYEQYF. CDR3 sequence (DNA): TGCAGTGCTAGAGATCCGGACAGGGGCTCCTACGAGCAGTACTTC.

This clonotype was recorded a few times. The chain combines TRBV19 with TRBJ2-7, with TRBD1 as a possible D gene (6 bases). V dropped 4 bases and J dropped 6 bases, with 19 bases sitting between them. The CDR3 covers 15 residues. Germline CDR1 reads LNHDA; CDR2 reads SQIVND (reference sequence). This chain's CDR3 is CASSTDRIGAGEQYF. In DNA, the CDR3 is TGTGCCAGTAGTACCGACAGGATAGGGGCGGGCGAGCAGTACTTC.

The chain couples TRBV12-3 or TRBV12-4 to TRBJ2-3; D is unclear. This CDR3 has 12 residues. Trimming stripped 6 bases from V and 5 bases from J, with 9 bases between. As DNA, the CDR3 is TGTGCCAGCAGCTCTTTGGGAGATACGCAGTATTTT. This codes for CASSSLGDTQYF.

The chain links TRBV18 to TRBJ2-2; tentatively, D is TRBD1 (5 bases). Trimming stripped 2 bases from V and 5 bases from J, with 12 bases between. Germline loops: CDR1 KGHSH, CDR2 LQKENI. This CDR3 contains 15 residues. For the CDR3, the DNA is TGTGCCAGCTCACCAAATAGGGGTGGAACCGGGGAGCTGTTTTTT. Translation gives CASSPNRGGTGELFF.

The sample holds a few counts of this clonotype. This chain uses TRBV20-1 with TRBJ2-1; D may be TRBD2 (6 bases). The CDR3 consists of 16 residues. V lost 1 base, J lost 0 bases, and 13 bases lay in between. Looked up from germline, CDR1 is DFQATT and CDR2 is SNEGSKA (reference sequence). DNA for the CDR3: TGCAGTGCTAGAGCGGCGGAGGGGAGCTCCTACAATGAGCAGTTCTTC. Translating it yields CSARAAEGSSYNEQFF.

J is TRBJ2-5 and V is TRBV20-1; 7 bases fit TRBD2. Germline CDR1 reads DFQATT; CDR2 reads SNEGSKA (reference sequence). V shed 6 bases, J shed 3 bases, and the junction held 10 bases outside the gene matches. This CDR3 region has 14 residues. In DNA form, the CDR3 reads TGCAGTGCCACACGAGAGCGGGGTAAAGAGACCCAGTACTTC. Its protein product is CSATRERGKETQYF.

V and J are TRBV5-5 and TRBJ1-4; maybe TRBD1 (5 bases). Germline V gene lookup returns CDR1 SGHKS and CDR2 YYEKEE (reference sequence). Trimming removed 1 base from V and 11 bases from J, with 12 bases in between. This CDR3 has 13 amino acids. The CDR3: CASSLWGEEKLFF. CDR3 nucleotides: TGTGCCAGCAGCTTGTGGGGCGAAGAGAAACTGTTTTTT. The full variable domain, in which reference TRBV5-5 and TRBJ1-4 provide the parts outside the CDR3, is DAGVTQSPTHLIKTRGQQVTLRCSPISGHKSVSWYQQVLGQGPQFIFQYYEKEERGRGNFPDRFSARQFPNYSSELNVNALLLGDSALYLCASSLWGEEKLFFGSGTQLSVL.

To note about this clonotype: A much larger clone is a single base away; this may be a read error. V usage is TRBV5-1 and J usage is TRBJ1-2; 7 bases are shared with TRBD1. CDR1 is SGHRS, CDR2 YFSETQ, per germline. The trim removed 1 base at V and 2 bases at J, leaving 8 bases unmatched. The CDR3 has 16 amino acids. The CDR3 bases are TGCGCCAGCAGCTTGCCAGGGGGTAGGATCAACTATGGCTACACCTTC. Translation: CASSLPGGRINYGYTF.

This clonotype was detected a few times. The chain has TRBV6-2 or TRBV6-3 and TRBJ2-1; tentative D call: TRBD2 (5 bases). This CDR3 is 14 amino acids long. Germline V CDR1 and CDR2: MNHEY, SVGEGT. V lost 5 bases, J lost 10 bases, and 18 bases lay in between. CDR3 loop: CASSPWTPRVEQFF. The DNA of the CDR3 is TGTGCCAGCAGTCCTTGGACTCCTCGGGTGGAGCAGTTCTTC.

In this sample, this clonotype turned up a few times. The DNA of the CDR3 is TGTGCCAGCAGTCTCCACGGACAAGGCTCCTACGAGCAGTACTTC. Translated, it gives CASSLHGQGSYEQYF. The chain couples TRBV28 to TRBJ2-7; weak D call: TRBD1 (5 bases). This CDR3 spans 15 amino acids. Trimming took off 5 bases at V and 0 bases at J, with 14 bases between the two ends. Germline V gene sequence: CDR1 MDHEN, CDR2 SYDVKM. Full variable domain (remainder filled in from reference TRBV28 and TRBJ2-7): DVKVTQSSRYLVKRTGEKVFLECVQDMDHENMFWYRQDPGLGLRLIYFSYDVKMKEKGDIPEGYSVSREKKERFSLILESASTNQTSMYLCASSLHGQGSYEQYFGPGTRLTVT.

There are a few counts of this clonotype. This chain links TRBV12-3 or TRBV12-4 with TRBJ2-7; 7 positions agree with TRBD1. This CDR3 has 15 residues. Trimming cost V 3 bases and J 4 bases; bases outside gene matches: 9. The chain's CDR3 is CASSFIGTASYEQYF. The CDR3 DNA reads as TGTGCCAGCAGTTTTATCGGGACAGCTTCTTACGAGCAGTACTTC.

This chain uses TRBV4-1 with TRBJ2-3; 8 bases are a match to TRBD2. V trimming: 1 base; J trimming: 4 bases; junction bases outside the gene matches: 10. The CDR3 is 17 residues long. Germline loops: CDR1 MGHRA, CDR2 YSYEKL. The CDR3 here is CASSQGHGGAQADTQYF. The CDR3 region has the DNA TGCGCCAGCAGCCAAGGGCACGGGGGGGCCCAGGCAGATACGCAGTATTTT.

In its sample, this clonotype was seen many times. The chain combines TRBV6-2 or TRBV6-3 with TRBJ1-1; D is possibly TRBD1 (6 bases). Trimming pared 2 bases from V and 0 bases from J, leaving 10 bases between. Germline values: CDR1 MNHEY, CDR2 SVGEGT. The CDR3 spans 15 residues. The CDR3 sequence is CASSYGRGLNTEAFF. The CDR3 bases are TGTGCCAGCAGTTACGGCCGGGGGCTGAACACTGAAGCTTTCTTT.

The rearrangement uses TRBV20-1 and TRBJ1-1; TRBD1 agrees at 7 bases. Losses at the gene ends were 3 bases for V and 1 base for J; bases not matched to a gene: 5. Germline lookup yields CDR1 DFQATT and CDR2 SNEGSKA (reference sequence). This CDR3 is 14 amino acids long. The CDR3 coding sequence is TGCAGTGCTAGGAAGGGGGCTTCGAACACTGAAGCTTTCTTT. Its translation: CSARKGASNTEAFF.

The chain employs TRBV7-9 and TRBJ1-1, with D possibly matching TRBD1 (5 bases). Trimming cost V 4 bases and J 4 bases, with 16 bases left between them. This CDR3 comprises 15 residues. Germline V CDR1 and CDR2: SEHNR, FQNEAQ (reference sequence). CDR3 coding DNA: TGTGCCAGCAGCTCCCAGAGGGGCGCAGGCACTGAAGCTTTCTTT. This encodes CASSSQRGAGTEAFF.

The V call is TRBV29-1, the J call TRBJ2-7; D call uncertain. Germline loops: CDR1 SQVTM, CDR2 ANQGSEA. Trimming cost V 0 bases and J 2 bases, with 8 bases left between them. The CDR3 length is 13 residues. This chain's CDR3 is CSVEEGRPYEQYF. CDR3 nucleotides: TGCAGCGTTGAAGAAGGCAGGCCCTACGAGCAGTACTTC.

This clonotype has just a few counts. The chain links TRBV28 to TRBJ2-4, with D unclear. The CDR3 spans 11 residues. V was cut by 6 bases and J by 8 bases, with 8 bases left in between. The V gene's germline CDR1 is MDHEN and CDR2 SYDVKM. The CDR3 DNA reads TGTGCCAGCAGGACCGACTACATTCAGTACTTC. It codes for CASRTDYIQYF.

The table lists this clonotype with a few counts. The chain combines TRBV29-1 with TRBJ1-1; tentative D call: TRBD1 (6 bases). This CDR3 region has 13 residues. CDR1 is SQVTM and CDR2 is ANQGSEA in the germline V gene. Trimming pared 3 bases from V and 1 base from J, leaving 9 bases between. The CDR3, as DNA: TGCAGCGTTGAGGGGGGCGGGAACACTGAAGCTTTCTTT. This encodes CSVEGGGNTEAFF.

The rearrangement uses TRBV6-1 and TRBJ2-3, with TRBD2 identical over 13 bases. Germline V gene data show CDR1 as MNHNS and CDR2 as SASEGT. There are 15 residues in the CDR3. Trimming at V came to 6 bases and at J to 5 bases, leaving 5 bases not matched to a gene. In DNA form, the CDR3 reads TGTGCCAGCAGAAACGGACTAGCGGGAGTAGATACGCAGTATTTT. This gives the protein CASRNGLAGVDTQYF.

The chain combines TRBV20-1 with TRBJ2-2; D is ambiguous. The CDR3 sequence is 14 residues long. CDR1 and CDR2 from the germline V gene are DFQATT and SNEGSKA (reference sequence). V gave up 2 bases and J gave up 4 bases, with 11 bases separating them. CDR3 sequence reads: CSARLPGRTGELFF. Here the CDR3 DNA reads TGCAGTGCTAGACTCCCCGGCCGCACCGGGGAGCTGTTTTTT.

A note on this clonotype: It may be a read error: a sequence one base away is much more abundant. In nucleotides, the CDR3 is TGCAGCGTTGAAGCTCGCCGGAGCGAGCAGTACTTC. Protein: CSVEARRSEQYF. The chain recombines TRBV29-1 with TRBJ2-7; no clear D gene. The CDR3 has 12 residues. Germline V CDR1 and CDR2: SQVTM, ANQGSEA. Trimming pared 1 base from V and 6 bases from J, leaving 10 bases between.

Note on this clonotype: Being one base from a much bigger clone, this may be a read error. This rearrangement joins TRBV4-2 to TRBJ1-2; possible D gene TRBD1, 5 bases. CDR3 length: 15 residues. Per the germline V gene, CDR1 is LGHNA and CDR2 is YNFKEQ. The CDR3 DNA sequence: TGTGCCAGCAGCCAAGAATCACAGGACTCTTATGGCTACGCCTTC. Translated, it gives CASSQESQDSYGYAF.

The J gene is TRBJ2-7, the V gene TRBV10-2; D uncertain. The CDR3 length is 13 residues. V lost 3 bases and J lost 0, with 6 bases in between. Germline CDR1 WSHSY, CDR2 SAAADI. This CDR3 is CASSEELSYEQYF. CDR3 DNA: TGCGCCAGCAGTGAAGAGCTCTCCTACGAGCAGTACTTC.

This clonotype has just a few counts. The chain links TRBV12-3 or TRBV12-4 to TRBJ2-7, with 9 bases aligning to TRBD1. V gave up 6 bases and J gave up 3 bases; unmatched junction bases: 6. This CDR3 has 14 amino acids. DNA for the CDR3: TGTGCCAGCAGCTCGAGGGACAGGGTCTACGAGCAGTACTTC. It yields the protein CASSSRDRVYEQYF.

Only a few counts were recorded for this clonotype. The chain joins TRBV20-1 to TRBJ2-7, with TRBD2 as a possible D gene (6 bases). The CDR3 runs to 13 residues. CDR1 and CDR2 from the germline V gene are DFQATT and SNEGSKA (reference sequence). V dropped 3 bases and J dropped 3 bases, with 12 bases sitting between them. CDR3 loop: CSASAGTFYEQYF. CDR3 nucleotides: TGCAGTGCTAGCGCCGGGACTTTCTACGAGCAGTACTTC.

The V and J genes are TRBV5-5 and TRBJ2-4; possible D gene TRBD1, 6 bases. Germline lookup yields CDR1 SGHKS and CDR2 YYEKEE (reference sequence). Trimming removed 0 bases at V and 0 bases at J, with 10 bases between. This CDR3 comprises 16 residues. The CDR3 nucleotides read TGTGCCAGCAGCTTGGTCAGGGGTCTAGCCAAAAACATTCAGTACTTC. Protein product: CASSLVRGLAKNIQYF.

This clonotype was counted at least ten times. The V gene is TRBV29-1, the J gene TRBJ2-3; tentative D call: TRBD2 (5 bases). This CDR3 region has 12 residues. Germline V CDR1 and CDR2: SQVTM, ANQGSEA. Trimming took 3 bases from V and 6 from J, leaving 10 bases between them. The CDR3 DNA reads as TGCAGCGTTGAGGTTGGAGGCGATACGCAGTATTTT. Its protein is CSVEVGGDTQYF.

This clonotype has more than one count but fewer than ten. The chain uses TRBV20-1 and TRBJ2-1, with D possibly being TRBD2 (6 bases). The CDR3 runs 17 residues. Germline CDR1 reads DFQATT; CDR2 reads SNEGSKA (reference sequence). Trimming took off 0 bases at V and 1 base at J, with 16 bases between the two ends. The CDR3 loop reads CSARDPWASDSYNEQFF. The CDR3, as DNA: TGCAGTGCTAGAGATCCTTGGGCTAGCGATTCCTACAATGAGCAGTTCTTC.

The V gene is TRBV11-2, the J gene TRBJ2-1; the match to TRBD2 covers 7 bases. This CDR3 comprises 15 residues. The trim removed 0 bases at V and 12 bases at J, leaving 11 bases unmatched. Looked up from germline, CDR1 is SGHAT and CDR2 is FQNNGV. CDR3 residues: CASSLDWVAGVRQFF. DNA for the CDR3: TGTGCCAGCAGCTTAGATTGGGTGGCGGGAGTTAGGCAGTTCTTC.

This clonotype was observed many times. The chain carries TRBV6-2 or TRBV6-3 and TRBJ2-7, with 11 bases fitting TRBD2. Germline trimming cut 10 bases from V and 7 bases from J; bases unmatched to any gene: 15. CDR3 size: 15 residues. Germline V gives CDR1 MNHEY, CDR2 SVGEGT. Here the CDR3 reads CATNKELAGVFEQYF. The CDR3 DNA follows: TGTGCCACCAACAAGGAACTAGCGGGAGTGTTTGAGCAGTACTTC.